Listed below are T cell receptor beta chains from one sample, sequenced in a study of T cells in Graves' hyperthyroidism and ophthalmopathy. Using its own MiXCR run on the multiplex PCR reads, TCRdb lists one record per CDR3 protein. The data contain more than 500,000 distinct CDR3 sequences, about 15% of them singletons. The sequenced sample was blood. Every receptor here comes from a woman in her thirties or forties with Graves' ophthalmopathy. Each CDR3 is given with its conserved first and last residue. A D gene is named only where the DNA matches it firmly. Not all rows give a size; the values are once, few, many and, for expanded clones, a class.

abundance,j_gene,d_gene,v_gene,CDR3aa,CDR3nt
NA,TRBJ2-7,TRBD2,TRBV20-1,CSARRASGTYEQYF,TGCAGTGCTCGGAGGGCTAGCGGAACCTACGAGCAGTACTTC
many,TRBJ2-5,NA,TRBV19,CASSIDLWETQYF,TGTGCCAGTAGTATAGATCTTTGGGAGACCCAGTACTTC
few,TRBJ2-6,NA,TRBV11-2,CASSSLGGGRGANVLTF,TGTGCCAGCAGCTCCCTAGGGGGAGGGCGAGGGGCCAACGTCCTGACTTTC
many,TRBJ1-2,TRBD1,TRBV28,CASREQGARYGYTF,TGTGCCAGCAGGGAACAGGGGGCGAGATATGGCTACACCTTC
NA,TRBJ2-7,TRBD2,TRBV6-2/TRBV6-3,CASNPSGSIYEQYF,TGTGCCAGCAACCCTAGCGGGAGCATCTACGAGCAGTACTTC
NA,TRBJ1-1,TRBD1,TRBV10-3,CAISEQGAQIEAFF,TGTGCCATCAGTGAGCAGGGGGCGCAAATTGAAGCTTTCTTT
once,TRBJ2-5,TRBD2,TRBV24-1,CATSDTRGRGRVQETQYF,TGTGCCACCAGTGATACCCGAGGGAGGGGCAGAGTACAAGAGACCCAGTACTTC
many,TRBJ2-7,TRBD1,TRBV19,CASSTHRDRTYEQYF,TGTGCCAGTAGTACCCACCGGGACAGGACCTACGAGCAGTACTTC
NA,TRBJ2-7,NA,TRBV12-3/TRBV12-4,CATSLEGVQQYF,TGTGCCACCTCTCTTGAGGGGGTACAGCAGTACTTC
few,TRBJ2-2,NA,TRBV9,CASREGEGLTGELVF,TGTGCCAGCAGGGAGGGGGAGGGCTTGACCGGGGAGCTGGTTTTT
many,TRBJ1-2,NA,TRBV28,CASSLKGYGYTF,TGTGCCAGCAGCCTTAAGGGATATGGCTACACCTTC
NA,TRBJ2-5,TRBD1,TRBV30,CAWSPGQGESLYF,TGTGCCTGGAGTCCGGGACAGGGGGAGTCTTTGTACTTC
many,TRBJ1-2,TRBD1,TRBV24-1,CATSADAVTLWGQDYGYTF,TGTGCCACCAGTGCGGACGCTGTAACATTGTGGGGACAGGACTATGGCTACACCTTC
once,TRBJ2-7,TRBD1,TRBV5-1,CASSLAFLSGGEQYF,TGCGCCAGCAGCTTGGCCTTTTTATCAGGGGGCGAGCAGTACTTC
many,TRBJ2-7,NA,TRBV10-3,CAIGPEQYF,TGTGCCATCGGTCCTGAGCAGTACTTC
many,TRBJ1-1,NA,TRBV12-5,CASGLDRRYTEAFF,TGTGCTAGTGGTTTGGACAGAAGATACACTGAAGCTTTCTTT
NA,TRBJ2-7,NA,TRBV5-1,CASSTLQGQSSYEQYF,TGCGCCAGCAGCACCCTACAGGGACAAAGCTCCTACGAGCAGTACTTC
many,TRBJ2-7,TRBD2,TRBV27,CASSITSGSNYEQYF,TGTGCCAGCAGCATAACTAGCGGGAGTAACTACGAGCAGTACTTC
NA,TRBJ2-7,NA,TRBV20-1,CSAKRETDPSWGQYF,TGCAGTGCTAAACGGGAGACCGACCCGTCCTGGGGGCAGTACTTC
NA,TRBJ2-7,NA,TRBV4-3,CASSQDFRQSSYEQYF,TGCGCCAGCAGCCAAGACTTTCGACAGAGTTCCTACGAGCAGTACTTC
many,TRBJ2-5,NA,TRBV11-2,CASSLRTTAETQYF,TGTGCCAGCAGCCTACGGACGACGGCGGAGACCCAGTACTTC
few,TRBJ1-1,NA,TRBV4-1,CASSQDGGGNTEAFF,TGCGCCAGCAGCCAAGACGGGGGGGGTAACACTGAAGCTTTCTTT
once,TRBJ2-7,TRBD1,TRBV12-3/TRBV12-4,CASSTKGARSYEQYF,TGTGCCAGCAGTACTAAGGGGGCCCGCTCCTACGAGCAGTACTTC
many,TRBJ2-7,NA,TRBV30,CAWSVLGTGDAYEQYF,TGTGCCTGGAGTGTACTTGGCACCGGAGATGCCTACGAGCAGTACTTC
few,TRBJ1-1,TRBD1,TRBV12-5,CASGSRTGLAQLEAFF,TGTGCTAGTGGTTCCAGGACAGGACTCGCGCAACTTGAAGCTTTCTTT
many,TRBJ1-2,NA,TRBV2,CASSEFGQLNYGYTF,TGTGCCAGCAGTGAATTTGGGCAGCTCAACTATGGCTACACCTTC
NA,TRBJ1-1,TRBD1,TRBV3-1,CASSQKQGAGEAFF,TGTGCCAGCAGCCAGAAACAGGGGGCGGGTGAAGCTTTCTTT
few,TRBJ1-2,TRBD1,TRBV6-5,CASSSRDRGRGNYGYTF,TGTGCCAGCAGTTCCCGGGACAGGGGGCGCGGGAACTATGGCTACACCTTC
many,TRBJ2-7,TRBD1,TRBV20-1,CSAHGTGRDEQYF,TGCAGTGCCCACGGGACAGGGAGGGACGAGCAGTACTTC
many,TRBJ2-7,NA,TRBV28,CASSWADYEQYF,TGTGCCAGCAGTTGGGCAGACTACGAGCAGTACTTC
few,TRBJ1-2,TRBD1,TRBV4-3,CASSQDRGSGYTF,TGCGCCAGCAGCCAAGACAGGGGGAGCGGCTACACCTTC
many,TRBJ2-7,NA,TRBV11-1,CASSFHRGNYEQYF,TGTGCCAGCAGCTTCCACCGGGGAAACTACGAGCAGTACTTC
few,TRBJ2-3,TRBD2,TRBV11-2,CASSPRDYTDTQYF,TGTGCCAGCAGCCCTCGGGACTACACAGATACGCAGTATTTT
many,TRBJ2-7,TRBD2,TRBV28,CASSQTPGLAEEQYF,TGTGCCAGCAGTCAAACGCCGGGACTAGCGGAGGAGCAGTACTTC
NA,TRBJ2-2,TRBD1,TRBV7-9,CASSLGPDRIGELFF,TGTGCCAGCAGCTTAGGGCCGGACAGGATCGGGGAGCTGTTTTTT
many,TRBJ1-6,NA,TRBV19,CASTLRGKNSPLHF,TGTGCCAGTACCCTGCGGGGGAAAAATTCACCCCTCCACTTT
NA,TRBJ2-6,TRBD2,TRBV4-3,CASSQALAGGPGANVLTF,TGCGCCAGCAGCCAAGCTCTAGCGGGAGGTCCTGGGGCCAACGTCCTGACTTTC
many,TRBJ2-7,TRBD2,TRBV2,CASRRTSGIFSYEQYF,TGTGCCAGCAGGAGGACTAGCGGGATCTTTTCCTACGAGCAGTACTTC
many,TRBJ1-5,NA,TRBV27,CASSGSTKANQPQHF,TGTGCCAGCAGCGGGTCGACAAAGGCCAATCAGCCCCAGCATTTT
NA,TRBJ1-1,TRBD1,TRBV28,CASSLWGTENEAFF,TGTGCCAGCAGTTTATGGGGGACAGAAAATGAAGCTTTCTTT
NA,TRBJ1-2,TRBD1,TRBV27,CASSSAGTGKASF,TGTGCCAGCAGTTCCGCCGGGACAGGGAAAGCGAGCTTC
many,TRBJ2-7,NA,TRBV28,CASSLSPQPEQYF,TGTGCCAGCAGTTTAAGTCCCCAGCCCGAGCAGTACTTC
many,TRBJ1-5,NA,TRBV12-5,CASAQYQPQHF,TGTGCTAGTGCTCAGTACCAGCCCCAGCATTTT
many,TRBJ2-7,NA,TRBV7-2,CASSQTGLASYEQYF,TGTGCCAGCAGCCAGACAGGGCTAGCGAGTTACGAGCAGTACTTC
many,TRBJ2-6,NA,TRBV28,CASSLYRVGANVLTF,TGTGCCAGCAGCCTCTACAGGGTTGGGGCCAACGTCCTGACTTTC
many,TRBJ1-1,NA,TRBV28,CASTLTGDTEAFF,TGTGCCAGCACCTTGACAGGAGACACTGAAGCTTTCTTT